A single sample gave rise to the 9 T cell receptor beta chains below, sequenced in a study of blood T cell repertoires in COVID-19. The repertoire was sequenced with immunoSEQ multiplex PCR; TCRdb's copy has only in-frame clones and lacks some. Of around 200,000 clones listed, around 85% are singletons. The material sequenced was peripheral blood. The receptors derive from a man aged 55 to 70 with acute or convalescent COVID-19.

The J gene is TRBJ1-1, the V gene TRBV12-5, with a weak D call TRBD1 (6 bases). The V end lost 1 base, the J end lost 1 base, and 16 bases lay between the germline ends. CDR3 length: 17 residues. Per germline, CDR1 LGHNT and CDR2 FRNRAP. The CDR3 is CASGLAFVQGRNTEAFF. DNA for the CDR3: TGTGCTAGTGGTTTGGCGTTCGTTCAGGGGAGGAACACTGAAGCTTTCTTT.

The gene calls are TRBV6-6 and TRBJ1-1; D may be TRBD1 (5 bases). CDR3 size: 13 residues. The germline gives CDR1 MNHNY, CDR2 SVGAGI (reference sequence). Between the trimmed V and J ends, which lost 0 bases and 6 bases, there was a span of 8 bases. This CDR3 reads CASSYSEGSEAFF. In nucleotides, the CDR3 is TGTGCCAGCAGTTACTCGGAGGGGTCTGAAGCTTTCTTT.

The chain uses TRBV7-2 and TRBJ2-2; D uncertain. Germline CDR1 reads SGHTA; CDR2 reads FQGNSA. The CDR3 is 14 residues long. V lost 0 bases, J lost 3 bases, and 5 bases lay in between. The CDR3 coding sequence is TGTGCCAGCAGCTTAGCGAAGCACACCGGGGAGCTGTTTTTT. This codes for CASSLAKHTGELFF.

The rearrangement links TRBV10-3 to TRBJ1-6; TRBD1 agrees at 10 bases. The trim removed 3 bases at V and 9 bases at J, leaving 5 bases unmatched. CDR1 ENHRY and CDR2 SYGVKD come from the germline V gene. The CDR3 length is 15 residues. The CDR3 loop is CAISDLDRGSSPLHF. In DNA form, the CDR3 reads TGTGCCATCAGTGACTTGGACAGGGGGAGTTCACCCCTCCACTTT.

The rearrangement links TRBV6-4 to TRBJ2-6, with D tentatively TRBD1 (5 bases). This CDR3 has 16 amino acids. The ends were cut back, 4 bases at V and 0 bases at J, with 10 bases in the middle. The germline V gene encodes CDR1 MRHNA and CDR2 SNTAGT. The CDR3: CASSVGASSGANVLTF. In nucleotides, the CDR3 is TGTGCCAGCAGTGTAGGGGCGAGCTCTGGGGCCAACGTCCTGACTTTC.

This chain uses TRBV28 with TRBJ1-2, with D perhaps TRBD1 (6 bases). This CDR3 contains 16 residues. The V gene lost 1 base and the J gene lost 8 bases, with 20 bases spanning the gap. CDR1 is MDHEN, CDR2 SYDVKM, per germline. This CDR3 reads CASSLFGQYREKGYTF. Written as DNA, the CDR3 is TGTGCCAGCAGTTTATTCGGCCAATACAGGGAAAAAGGCTACACCTTC.

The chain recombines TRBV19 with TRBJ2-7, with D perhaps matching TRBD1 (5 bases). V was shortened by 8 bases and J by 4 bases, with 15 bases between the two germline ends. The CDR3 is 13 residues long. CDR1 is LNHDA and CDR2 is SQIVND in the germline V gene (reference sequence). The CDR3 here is CASSQGFPYEQYF. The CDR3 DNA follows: TGTGCCAGTTCTCAGGGTTTCCCATACGAGCAGTACTTC.

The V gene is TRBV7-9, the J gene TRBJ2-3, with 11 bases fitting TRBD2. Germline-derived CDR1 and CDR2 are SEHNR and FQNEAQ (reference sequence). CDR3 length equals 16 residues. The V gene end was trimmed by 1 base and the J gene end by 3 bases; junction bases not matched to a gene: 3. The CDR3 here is CASSLGTSGRTDTQYF. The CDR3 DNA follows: TGTGCCAGCAGCTTAGGAACTAGCGGGAGAACAGATACGCAGTATTTT.

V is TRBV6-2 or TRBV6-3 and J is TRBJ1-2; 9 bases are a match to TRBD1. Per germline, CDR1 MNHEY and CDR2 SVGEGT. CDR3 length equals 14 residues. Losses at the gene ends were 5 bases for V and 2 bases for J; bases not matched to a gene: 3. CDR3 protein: CASSRDRANYGYTF. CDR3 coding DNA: TGTGCCAGCAGTCGGGACAGGGCCAACTATGGCTACACCTTC.